Shown below are 24 T cell receptor beta chains from a single sample sequenced in a study of Ad26.COV2.S vaccination and SARS-CoV-2 variants. Some clones are missing from TCRdb's copy, which holds only in-frame ones; the method was immunoSEQ multiplex PCR. The table shows roughly 250,000 clones, with approximately 90% occurring only once. The treatment denotes: around 19 received Ad26.COV2.S at low or high dose, single or two shots; a few received placebo; per-sample allocation not given. Specimens were obtained on day 63 following the first vaccine or placebo injection. Sample: peripheral blood, taken in a trial of Ad26.COV2.S vaccine versus placebo. The receptors were sampled from a person between 18 and 65 years old who received the Ad26.COV2.S COVID-19 vaccine or a placebo.

The genes are TRBV4-3 and TRBJ1-2; D might be TRBD1 (6 bases). Germline lookup yields CDR1 LGHNA and CDR2 YSLEER. This CDR3 is 17 amino acids long. Trimming pared 2 bases from V and 0 bases from J, leaving 16 bases between. The CDR3 nucleotides are TGCGCCAGCAGCCAAAGGGGGTGGGACACCTCTAACTATGGCTACACCTTC. Translated, it gives CASSQRGWDTSNYGYTF.

There are a few counts of this clone. This rearrangement joins TRBV4-1 to TRBJ2-7; 7 bases agree with TRBD1. Germline loops: CDR1 MGHRA, CDR2 YSYEKL. V lost 3 bases, J lost 3 bases, and 2 bases stayed unmatched. The CDR3 totals 13 residues. In DNA, the CDR3 is TGCGCCAGCAGCCACCGACAGGGCTACGAGCAGTACTTC. Amino acids: CASSHRQGYEQYF.

This rearrangement joins TRBV29-1 to TRBJ2-3; TRBD1 agrees at 10 bases. V shed 6 bases and J 1 base; nucleotides not matched to a gene: 4. There are 14 residues in the CDR3. The germline V gene has CDR1 SQVTM and CDR2 ANQGSEA. The CDR3 nucleotides read TGCAGCGTAGGGGACAGGGGAGGCACAGATACGCAGTATTTT. It specifies CSVGDRGGTDTQYF.

This clone was picked up one time. The CDR3 spells CASSFRTREAKNIQYF. The DNA for the CDR3 is TGTGCCAGCAGCTTCAGGACAAGGGAGGCCAAAAACATTCAGTACTTC. V and J are TRBV5-6 and TRBJ2-4; D may match TRBD1 or TRBD2 (5 bases each). V dropped 2 bases and J dropped 1 base, with 13 bases sitting between them. Germline CDR1 is SGHDT and CDR2 is YYEEEE. The CDR3 has 16 amino acids.

The chain combines TRBV7-8 with TRBJ1-2; 7 bases agree with TRBD1. This CDR3 has 18 amino acids. V was pared by 4 bases and J by 0 bases, with 14 bases of the junction left unmatched. Germline CDR1 reads SGHVS; CDR2 reads FQNEAQ. CDR3 DNA: TGTGCCAGCAGCTCCTTAGCAGGCGGGACAGCTACTAACTATGGCTACACCTTC. This sequence encodes CASSSLAGGTATNYGYTF.

The chain joins TRBV6-5 to TRBJ1-3; the D is unclear. Looked up from germline, CDR1 is MNHEY and CDR2 is SVGAGI. This CDR3 is 15 amino acids long. Trimming left V 6 bases short and J 0 bases short, with 12 bases between. CDR3: CASSTSTASGNTIYF. The DNA of the CDR3 is TGTGCCAGCAGCACTAGTACCGCCTCTGGAAACACCATATATTTT.

The chain joins TRBV27 to TRBJ1-1; tentative D call: TRBD1 (6 bases). This CDR3 comprises 16 residues. V dropped 1 base and J dropped 3 bases, with 15 bases sitting between them. Germline V gene lookup returns CDR1 MNHEY and CDR2 SMNVEV (reference sequence). The chain's CDR3 is CASSLYTGSEYTEAFF. CDR3 DNA: TGTGCCAGCAGTTTATATACAGGGTCCGAGTACACTGAAGCTTTCTTT.

The rearrangement uses TRBV4-1 and TRBJ1-3; the D gene is possibly TRBD1 (5 bases). This CDR3 has 15 amino acids. Germline V lookup: CDR1 MGHRA, CDR2 YSYEKL. V was pared by 2 bases and J by 2 bases, with 10 bases between. In nucleotides, the CDR3 is TGCGCCAGCAGCCAACAGGGAACTCCTGGAAACACCATATATTTT. The encoded protein is CASSQQGTPGNTIYF.

This sequence joins TRBV18 and TRBJ1-4; TRBD1 matches at 10 bases. Germline CDR1 and CDR2: KGHSH and LQKENI. The CDR3 length is 16 residues. Germline trimming cut 6 bases from V and 5 bases from J; bases unmatched to any gene: 9. CDR3 amino acids: CASSRSRTGGNEKLFF. DNA of the CDR3: TGTGCCAGCTCGCGAAGTAGGACAGGGGGGAATGAAAAACTGTTTTTT.

The chain is built from TRBV28 and TRBJ2-5; 8 bases are a match to TRBD2. Germline values: CDR1 MDHEN, CDR2 SYDVKM. With V trimmed by 4 bases and J by 2 bases, 3 bases remained unmatched. This CDR3 is 14 amino acids long. The CDR3, as DNA: TGTGCCAGCAGTTCCAGCGGGGGACAAGAGACCCAGTACTTC. Its protein is CASSSSGGQETQYF.

V usage is TRBV2 and J usage is TRBJ2-5; 8 bases align to TRBD1. The trim removed 8 bases at V and 9 bases at J, leaving 14 bases unmatched. This CDR3 is built from 14 residues. The germline gives CDR1 SNHLY, CDR2 FYNNEI. CDR3 sequence: CASGAGTGSLAQYF. CDR3 bases: TGTGCCAGCGGGGCCGGGACAGGATCCTTGGCCCAGTACTTC.

This clone was seen more than once but under ten times. The chain carries TRBV18 and TRBJ1-5; perhaps TRBD1 as D (5 bases). This CDR3 is built from 16 residues. CDR1 is KGHSH and CDR2 is LQKENI in the germline V gene. V lost 1 base, J lost 2 bases, and 12 bases lay in between. CDR3 in amino acids: CASSPRGTPGNQPQHF. CDR3 bases: TGTGCCAGCTCACCACGAGGGACGCCGGGCAATCAGCCCCAGCATTTT.

Here the CDR3 DNA reads TGTGCCAGTTCGGGACACGGATATGGCTACACCTTC. Amino acid sequence: CASSGHGYGYTF. The chain employs TRBV7-3 and TRBJ1-2, with D possibly TRBD1 on 6 matching bases. The CDR3 is 12 residues long. CDR1 and CDR2 from the germline V gene are SGHTA and FQGTGA. Trimming removed 9 bases at V and 5 bases at J, with 13 bases between.

The rearrangement uses TRBV28 and TRBJ2-5; no reliable D call. CDR1 is MDHEN and CDR2 is SYDVKM in the germline V gene. Trimming took 2 bases from V and 5 from J, leaving 12 bases between them. This CDR3 is 14 amino acids long. Written as DNA, the CDR3 is TGTGCCAGCAGTTTAGGTCACTCGAGGGAGACCCAGTACTTC. Residues: CASSLGHSRETQYF.

The chain joins TRBV11-2 to TRBJ2-1, with 9 nucleotides matching TRBD1. CDR1 is SGHAT, CDR2 FQNNGV, per germline. Trimming took 4 bases from V and 5 from J; bases not matched to a gene: 9. This CDR3 region has 16 residues. The CDR3 coding sequence is TGTGCCAGCAGCTCGCGTCCCGGGACAGGGAACAATGAGCAGTTCTTC. Its translation: CASSSRPGTGNNEQFF.

The gene calls are TRBV7-6 and TRBJ1-1, with D possibly being TRBD1 (5 bases). The CDR3 is 13 residues long. The germline V gene has CDR1 SGHVS and CDR2 FNYEAQ. V shed 4 bases and J shed 4 bases, with 10 bases lying between them. The CDR3 protein is CASSSRALTEAFF. DNA for the CDR3: TGTGCCAGCAGCTCCAGGGCTCTCACTGAAGCTTTCTTT.

The genes are TRBV6-5 and TRBJ2-7; D ambiguous. CDR1 and CDR2 (germline): MNHEY, SVGAGI. The CDR3 length is 14 residues. V gave up 6 bases and J gave up 2 bases, with 14 bases separating them. The CDR3: CASRNIMGPYEQYF. The CDR3 nucleotides read TGTGCCAGCAGGAACATAATGGGTCCCTACGAGCAGTACTTC.

CDR3 sequence: CASSLVPRGGGYTF. CDR3 DNA sequence: TGTGCCAGCAGTTTGGTTCCGCGGGGAGGAGGCTACACCTTC. The chain carries TRBV28 and TRBJ1-2; D is uncertain. CDR1 is MDHEN and CDR2 is SYDVKM in the germline V gene. Between the trimmed V and J ends, which lost 3 bases and 8 bases, there was a span of 16 bases. The CDR3 is 14 amino acids.

The V call is TRBV24-1, the J call TRBJ2-3; D unclear. Trimming stripped 9 bases from V and 2 bases from J, with 14 bases between. Looked up from germline, CDR1 is KGHDR and CDR2 is SFDVKD. This CDR3 has 14 residues. The CDR3 DNA sequence: TGTGCCACCGCCCCTTCGAACCCCACAGATACGCAGTATTTT. Translated, it gives CATAPSNPTDTQYF.

The chain links TRBV27 to TRBJ1-5, with D uncertain. The germline CDR1 and CDR2 sequences are MNHEY and SMNVEV (reference sequence). The V and J ends lost 0 bases and 6 bases respectively, with 6 bases between them. There are 13 residues in the CDR3. CDR3 sequence: CASSLSGIQPQHF. The CDR3 coding sequence is TGTGCCAGCAGTTTATCGGGGATTCAGCCCCAGCATTTT.

V is TRBV5-8 and J is TRBJ2-1; 11 positions agree with TRBD2. The length of the CDR3 is 16 residues. The germline V gene encodes CDR1 SGHTS and CDR2 YDEGEE. V shed 4 bases and J 2 bases; nucleotides not matched to a gene: 5. The CDR3 nucleotides are TGTGCCAGCAGCGCACTAGCGGGGGTTACCTACAATGAGCAGTTCTTC. Protein sequence: CASSALAGVTYNEQFF.

The chain couples TRBV6-5 to TRBJ2-3; 7 bases fit TRBD2. V shed 7 bases, J shed 8 bases, and the junction held 12 bases outside the gene matches. The germline CDR1 and CDR2 sequences are MNHEY and SVGAGI. The CDR3 spans 14 residues. The CDR3: CASMRELGIGTQYF. The CDR3, as DNA: TGTGCCAGCATGCGGGAGCTGGGTATTGGTACGCAGTATTTT.

The chain couples TRBV5-1 to TRBJ2-1; 14 nucleotides align to TRBD2. Germline V CDR1 and CDR2: SGHRS, YFSETQ. The CDR3 loop spans 16 amino acids. V gave up 4 bases and J gave up 9 bases; unmatched junction bases: 9. CDR3 sequence: CASSPETSGGAFEQFF. CDR3 sequence (DNA): TGCGCCAGCAGCCCCGAGACTAGCGGGGGGGCTTTTGAGCAGTTCTTC.

The V call is TRBV25-1, the J call TRBJ1-3; D call uncertain. Looked up from germline, CDR1 is MGHDK and CDR2 is SYGVNS. V lost 5 bases and J 6 bases, leaving 5 bases between the germline ends. The CDR3 totals 11 residues. The CDR3 sequence is CASSSANTIYF. CDR3 nucleotides: TGTGCCAGCAGTTCGGCAAACACCATATATTTT.